This T cell receptor beta chain was sequenced in a study of early T cells in non-severe SARS-CoV-2 infection (dated by TCRdb to about 2021). At the level of the whole study: Because TCR sequencing was done on bulk RNA from unsorted whole blood, the alpha and beta chains could not be paired.

In regard to this clonotype: This clone's antigen is unknown. Base-call qualities are not available, and no considerably larger clone is one nucleotide away.

Receptors were amplified or captured by 5' RACE. The data were produced on a NextSeq 500. In the TCR library protocol, unique molecular identifiers were attached to individual cDNA molecules to correct for PCR bias and sequencing error. Both TCR alpha and beta chains were sequenced, and tight co-correlation was observed between alpha and beta sequence abundances in each sample. Concerning the study's data processing: Decombinator V4 was used to annotate the V gene, J gene and CDR3 of the TCR sequences. TCRs were defined as expanded if a significant change between any two time points was detected under a Poisson model with p below 0.0001. Abundances of TCRs were expressed as counts per million after normalisation to the total number of TCRs sequenced in each sample. MAIT TCRs were defined by TRAV1-2 paired with TRAJ12, TRAJ20 or TRAJ33, and iNKT TCRs by TRAV10 paired with TRAJ18. A search of VDJdb, accessed on 1 November 2021, was run for TCRs annotated to CMV, EBV and SARS-CoV-2, with TCRs annotated for multiple antigens excluded. TCRdb trimmed public reads at Q25 via fastp, called clones via MiXCR and kept in-frame beta chains. Rows with one shared CDR3 protein collapse into an entry with the most common genes and DNA. The V and J calls come from TCRdb's annotation, not from the publication. The sample table contains tens of thousands of distinct CDR3 sequences; only one count was recorded for 10% of them. Around 7.3% of the sample comes from the top ten.

The study was a case-control design nested within a healthcare worker cohort in London, UK, with weekly nasopharyngeal swab PCR tests and blood sampling. Between 23 and 31 March 2020, the week of the UK lockdown, healthcare workers were enrolled and then followed up weekly for as long as 16 weeks. The research as a whole found: VDJdb matching was skewed toward anti-spike CD8 responses and likely underestimated virus-specific expansions by missing private and CD4 specificities.

V and J are truncated by 11 bases and 2 bases respectively, leaving an intervening sequence of 13 bases. From the cysteine through the phenylalanine, the CDR3 covers 12 amino acids. Only the CDR3 part of the read is kept: 36 bases, read in frame from the first base. CDR1 and CDR2 are drawn from the germline V gene: ENHRY, SYGVKD. The chain couples TRBV10-3 to TRBJ2-7; the D gene is perhaps TRBD1 or TRBD2, as each covers 5 bases. This material consisted of whole blood, taken at baseline. This sequence was found in an adult who was a healthcare worker with PCR-confirmed SARS-CoV-2 infection or an uninfected control (not recorded which). The base sequence is TGTGCCCCCAATCTGGGGGCCTACGAGCAGTACTTC. Its translation reads: CAPNLGAYEQYF.